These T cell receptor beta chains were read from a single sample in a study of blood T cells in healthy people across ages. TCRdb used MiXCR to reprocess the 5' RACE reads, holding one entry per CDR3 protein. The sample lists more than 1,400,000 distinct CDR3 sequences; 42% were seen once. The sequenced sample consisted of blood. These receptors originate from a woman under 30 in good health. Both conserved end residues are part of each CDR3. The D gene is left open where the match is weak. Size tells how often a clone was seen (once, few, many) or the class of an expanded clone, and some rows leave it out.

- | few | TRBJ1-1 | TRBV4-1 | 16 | TGCGCCAGCAGCCAAGGGAAAGGCAGGACGAACACTGAAGCTTTCTTT | CASSQGKGRTNTEAFF
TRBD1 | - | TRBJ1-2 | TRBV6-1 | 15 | TGTGCCAGCAGTCCCGACAGGGGGTTTAACTATGGCTACACCTTC | CASSPDRGFNYGYTF
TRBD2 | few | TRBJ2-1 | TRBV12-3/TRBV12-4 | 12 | TGTGCCAGCAGTCGGGGGGGCATTGAGCAGTTCTTC | CASSRGGIEQFF
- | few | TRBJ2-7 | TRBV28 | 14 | TGTGCCAGCAGTCTCCCAGACGTTAACTACGAGCAGTACTTC | CASSLPDVNYEQYF
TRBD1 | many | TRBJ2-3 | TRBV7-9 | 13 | TGTGCCAGCGGGGGACAGAACACAGATACGCAGTATTTT | CASGGQNTDTQYF
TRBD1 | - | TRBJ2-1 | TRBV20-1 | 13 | TGCAGTGCCCCCTCGGACAGGCACAATGAGCAGTTCTTC | CSAPSDRHNEQFF
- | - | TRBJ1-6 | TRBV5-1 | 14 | TGCGCCAGCGGCTTGGATACCGTCTCTTCACCCCTCCACTTT | CASGLDTVSSPLHF
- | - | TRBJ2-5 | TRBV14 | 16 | TGTGCCAGCAGCCGTTCACGGGCGCTCCTACAAGAGACCCAGTACTTC | CASSRSRALLQETQYF
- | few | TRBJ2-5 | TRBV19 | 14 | TGTGCCACTTCCGTCCTGGTATTTCAAGAGACCCAGTACTTC | CATSVLVFQETQYF
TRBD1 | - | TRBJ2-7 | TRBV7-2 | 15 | TGTGCCAGCAGCTCCCTGGGACAGGGACAGAACGAGCAGTACTTC | CASSSLGQGQNEQYF
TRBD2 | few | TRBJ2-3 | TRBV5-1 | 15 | TGCGCCAGCAGCTCTAGCGGGGATAGCACAGATACGCAGTATTTT | CASSSSGDSTDTQYF
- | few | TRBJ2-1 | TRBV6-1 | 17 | TGTGCCAGCAGCCGCACCCTCTCACTGGCGGGATTAGATGAGCAGTTCTTC | CASSRTLSLAGLDEQFF
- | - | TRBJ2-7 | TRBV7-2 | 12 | TGTGCCAGCAGCGGGATAGCCTACGAGCAGTACTTC | CASSGIAYEQYF
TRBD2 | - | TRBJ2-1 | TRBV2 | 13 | TGTGCCAGCAGGGTAGCGGGATGGGTTGAGCAGTTCTTC | CASRVAGWVEQFF
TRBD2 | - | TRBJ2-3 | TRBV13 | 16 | TGTGCCAGCAGCTTTTATACTAGCGGGGGGACAGATACGCAGTATTTT | CASSFYTSGGTDTQYF
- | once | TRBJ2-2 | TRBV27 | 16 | TGTGCCAGCAGTACTAGAAACACGGGCTTCTTCGGGGAGCTGTTTTTT | CASSTRNTGFFGELFF
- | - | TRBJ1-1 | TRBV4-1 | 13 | TGCGCCAGCAGCCATTTAGACACGTCTGAAGCTTTCTTT | CASSHLDTSEAFF
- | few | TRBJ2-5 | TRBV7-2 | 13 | TGTGCCAGCAGCCGCAATAGCGGAGAGACCCAGTACTTC | CASSRNSGETQYF